These 12 T cell receptor beta chains originate from one sample sequenced in a study of T cells in localized non-small cell lung cancer. The protocol was immunoSEQ multiplex PCR, while the TCRdb copy is restricted to in-frame clones and leaves out a portion. Of roughly 18,000 clones in the sample, around 81% were seen once. Sample: peripheral blood, taken before any cancer treatment. The receptor set was obtained from a female donor aged 60 or older with stage I lung adenocarcinoma.

This clone was counted between two and nine times. The chain links TRBV5-6 to TRBJ1-2; tentative D call: TRBD1 (5 bases). The CDR3 sequence is 13 residues long. Trimming left V 4 bases short and J 2 bases short, with 9 bases between. Germline V CDR1 and CDR2: SGHDT, YYEEEE. CDR3 sequence: CASSPDRNYGYTF. CDR3 in DNA: TGTGCCAGCAGCCCCGACAGAAACTATGGCTACACCTTC.

This clone was recorded a few times. The V gene is TRBV6-7, the J gene TRBJ2-7; D is undetermined. TRBV6-7 is labeled an ORF, and its function is uncertain. Trimming took off 6 bases at V and 0 bases at J, with 9 bases between the two ends. The CDR3 is 13 residues long. In nucleotides, the CDR3 is TGTGCCAGCAGCCCCCTTAGCTCCTACGAGCAGTACTTC. Translating gives CASSPLSSYEQYF.

The rearrangement uses TRBV5-4 and TRBJ2-7; 8 bases align to TRBD1. The CDR3 loop spans 16 amino acids. Looked up from germline, CDR1 is SGHNT and CDR2 is YYREEE (reference sequence). The V segment lost 4 bases and the J segment 5 bases; nucleotides outside the gene matches: 14. CDR3 protein: CASSTGTGTGLNEQYF. The CDR3 nucleotides are TGTGCCAGCAGCACTGGCACCGGGACAGGATTAAACGAGCAGTACTTC.

The chain joins TRBV25-1 to TRBJ1-2; TRBD1 might be the D (6 bases). Trimming shortened V by 11 bases and J by 4 bases, and 11 bases separated the two germline ends. This CDR3 is built from 11 residues. From germline, CDR1 is MGHDK and CDR2 SYGVNS. The CDR3 coding sequence is TGTGCCGCACAGGGTGGCTATGGCTACACCTTC. Its protein is CAAQGGYGYTF.

J is TRBJ2-3 and V is TRBV4-3, with TRBD2 matching over 9 bases. The junction had 10 bases not matched to a gene; V was cut back by 0 bases and J by 3 bases. From germline, CDR1 is LGHNA and CDR2 YSLEER. This CDR3 comprises 18 residues. The CDR3 sequence is CASSQEMSRGGRTDTQYF. The DNA of the CDR3 is TGCGCCAGCAGCCAAGAGATGTCGCGGGGGGGCCGAACAGATACGCAGTATTTT.

Here the CDR3 reads CASSHGGTASFNYGYTF. Here the CDR3 DNA reads TGTGCCAGCAGCCATGGCGGGACAGCGTCCTTTAACTATGGCTACACCTTC. The chain couples TRBV7-2 to TRBJ1-2, with 7 bases lining up with TRBD1. The CDR3 loop spans 17 amino acids. V shed 5 bases, J shed 1 base, and the junction held 13 bases outside the gene matches. The germline V gene has CDR1 SGHTA and CDR2 FQGNSA.

As concerns this clone: Other DNA sequences in this specimen translate into the identical CDR3. V is TRBV7-2 and J is TRBJ1-2; 8 bases agree with TRBD1. The CDR3 runs to 14 residues. V shed 3 bases and J 7 bases; nucleotides not matched to a gene: 7. Germline CDR1 reads SGHTA; CDR2 reads FQGNSA. The chain's CDR3 is CASSFGQGGGGYTF. CDR3 DNA: TGTGCCAGCAGCTTTGGACAGGGAGGGGGTGGCTACACCTTC.

As concerns this clone: A junction boundary mismatches the germline segment, possibly from a read error. The J gene is TRBJ1-5, the V gene TRBV7-7; TRBD1 is a possible D gene (5 bases). The CDR3 spans 13 residues. Germline CDR1 reads SSHAT; CDR2 reads FNYEAQ (reference sequence). CDR3 sequence (DNA): TGTGCTAGCAGTAAAGACAGTAATCAGCCCCAGCATTTT. Encoded protein: CASSKDSNQPQHF.

This chain uses TRBV6-1 with TRBJ2-4, with D maybe TRBD1 (5 bases). CDR1 MNHNS and CDR2 SASEGT come from the germline V gene. CDR3 size: 17 residues. V lost 3 bases and J 0 bases, leaving 15 bases between the germline ends. The chain's CDR3 is CASSDYGDSLAKNIQYF. CDR3 nucleotides: TGTGCCAGCAGTGACTATGGTGACAGCCTAGCCAAAAACATTCAGTACTTC.

The chain links TRBV18 to TRBJ1-2; 8 nucleotides align to TRBD1. V trimming: 3 bases; J trimming: 4 bases; junction bases outside the gene matches: 7. The germline CDR1 and CDR2 sequences are KGHSH and LQKENI. This CDR3 spans 15 amino acids. CDR3 protein: CASSPGQGASYGYTF. CDR3 DNA sequence: TGTGCCAGCTCACCGGGGCAGGGGGCTTCCTATGGCTACACCTTC.

The J gene is TRBJ2-1, the V gene TRBV25-1, with 8 bases identical to TRBD1. With V trimmed by 6 bases and J by 6 bases, 4 bases remained unmatched. The V gene's germline CDR1 is MGHDK and CDR2 SYGVNS. This CDR3 comprises 13 residues. CDR3 residues: CASRLTGGNEQFF. DNA of the CDR3: TGTGCCAGCAGGTTAACAGGGGGCAATGAGCAGTTCTTC.

The chain combines TRBV11-3 with TRBJ2-5, with a possible D match to TRBD1 (5 bases). The CDR3 sequence is 13 residues long. Trimming pared 4 bases from V and 4 bases from J, leaving 10 bases between. Germline CDR1 is SGHNT and CDR2 is YENEEA. The CDR3 region has the DNA TGTGCCAGCAGCTATCAGGGAAGAGAGACCCAGTACTTC. Encoded protein: CASSYQGRETQYF. Together with reference TRBV11-3 and TRBJ2-5, the CDR3 gives the full variable domain: EAGVVQSPRYKIIEKKQPVAFWCNPISGHNTLYWYLQNLGQGPELLIRYENEEAVDDSQLPKDRFSAERLKGVDSTLKIQPAELGDSAVYLCASSYQGRETQYFGPGTRLLVL.